These 23 T cell receptor beta chains share one sample of origin, sequenced in a study of blood T cell repertoires in COVID-19. Some clones are missing from TCRdb's copy, which holds only in-frame ones; the method was immunoSEQ multiplex PCR. The table includes approximately 180,000 clones, approximately 86% detected once. Material for sequencing was peripheral blood. These receptors were collected from an elderly woman with acute or convalescent COVID-19.

The CDR3 DNA reads as TGTGCCAGCAGCTGGCTAAGGGGGCCGGATACGCAGTATTTT. It encodes CASSWLRGPDTQYF. The gene calls are TRBV7-2 and TRBJ2-3, with 7 nucleotides matching TRBD1. The germline CDR1 and CDR2 sequences are SGHTA and FQGNSA. V lost 4 bases to trimming and J lost 6 bases; unmatched junction nucleotides: 7. The CDR3 is 14 residues long.

This rearrangement joins TRBV7-7 to TRBJ2-3; 8 bases align to TRBD2. After removal of 1 base from V and 5 bases from J, the junction contained 5 bases not matched to a gene. The germline gives CDR1 SSHAT, CDR2 FNYEAQ (reference sequence). The CDR3 has 15 residues. The CDR3 loop is CASSLGLAGRDTQYF. Here the CDR3 DNA reads TGTGCCAGCAGCTTAGGTCTAGCGGGCCGAGATACGCAGTATTTT. Based on the CDR3 plus reference TRBV7-7 and TRBJ2-3, the full variable domain is GAGVSQSPRYKVTKRGQDVTLRCDPISSHATLYWYQQALGQGPEFLTYFNYEAQPDKSGLPSDRFSAERPEGSISTLTIQRTEQRDSAMYRCASSLGLAGRDTQYFGPGTRLTVL.

V is TRBV7-9 and J is TRBJ1-2; no firm D call. Per the germline V gene, CDR1 is SEHNR and CDR2 is FQNEAQ (reference sequence). The V end was cut by 5 bases, the J end by 5 bases, with 3 bases between. The CDR3 sequence is 10 residues long. The CDR3 is CASSVYGYTF. Here the CDR3 DNA reads TGTGCCAGCAGCGTATATGGCTACACCTTC. Together with reference TRBV7-9 and TRBJ1-2, the CDR3 gives the full variable domain: DTGVSQNPRHKITKRGQNVTFRCDPISEHNRLYWYRQTLGQGPEFLTYFQNEAQLEKSRLLSDRFSAERPKGSFSTLEIQRTEQGDSAMYLCASSVYGYTFGSGTRLTVV.

The chain recombines TRBV5-1 with TRBJ1-2; 8 positions match TRBD1. Germline loops: CDR1 SGHRS, CDR2 YFSETQ. The CDR3 spans 13 residues. Germline trimming cut 4 bases from V and 7 bases from J; bases unmatched to any gene: 6. This chain's CDR3 is CASSTGQGSGYTF. In DNA, the CDR3 is TGCGCCAGCAGCACAGGACAGGGCAGTGGCTACACCTTC.

The rearrangement uses TRBV6-5 and TRBJ1-2; D not resolved. V lost 7 bases, J lost 4 bases, and 13 bases lay in between. The CDR3 contains 13 residues. Germline V gene sequence: CDR1 MNHEY, CDR2 SVGAGI. The chain's CDR3 is CASTQPGLYGYTF. The CDR3 region has the DNA TGTGCCAGCACTCAACCTGGGCTCTATGGCTACACCTTC.

This chain links TRBV27 with TRBJ2-7, with D maybe TRBD2 (6 bases). Trimming removed 3 bases at V and 2 bases at J, with 11 bases between. Germline V gene data show CDR1 as MNHEY and CDR2 as SMNVEV (reference sequence). This CDR3 is built from 14 residues. CDR3 sequence (DNA): TGTGCCAGCAGTTTTTATAGCGGACCCTACGAGCAGTACTTC. This sequence encodes CASSFYSGPYEQYF.

V gene TRBV6-5 combines with J gene TRBJ1-5; maybe TRBD1 (6 bases). The V end lost 6 bases, the J end lost 1 base, and 10 bases lay between the germline ends. Germline V gives CDR1 MNHEY, CDR2 SVGAGI. This CDR3 is 14 amino acids long. CDR3 residues: CASSQGFSNQPQHF. The CDR3 bases are TGTGCCAGCAGCCAGGGGTTCAGCAATCAGCCCCAGCATTTT.

The chain uses TRBV27 and TRBJ1-2; D unresolved. CDR1 MNHEY and CDR2 SMNVEV come from the germline V gene (reference sequence). Deletions cut 2 bases from V and 3 bases from J, with 7 bases between. The CDR3 runs to 13 residues. The CDR3, as DNA: TGTGCCAGCAGTTTACGCGAAGACTATGGCTACACCTTC. Translated: CASSLREDYGYTF.

The chain links TRBV5-4 to TRBJ2-7, with 10 bases aligning to TRBD2. After removal of 1 base from V and 6 bases from J, the junction contained 1 base not matched to a gene. Germline V gene sequence: CDR1 SGHNT, CDR2 YYREEE (reference sequence). This CDR3 region has 13 residues. DNA for the CDR3: TGTGCCAGCAGCTTGCTAGCGGGAGTCGAGCAGTACTTC. This gives the protein CASSLLAGVEQYF.

The chain has TRBV7-9 and TRBJ1-6; TRBD1 agrees at 9 bases. Trimming removed 8 bases from V and 10 bases from J; junction bases left unmatched: 6. This CDR3 comprises 13 residues. CDR1 is SEHNR, CDR2 FQNEAQ, per germline (reference sequence). The CDR3 DNA reads as TGTGCCAGCTCCGGGACAGGGCGGTCACCCCTCCACTTT. Translation gives CASSGTGRSPLHF.

The chain recombines TRBV4-3 with TRBJ2-3; D remains unclear. The germline CDR1 and CDR2 sequences are LGHNA and YSLEER. The CDR3 length is 15 residues. The V gene lost 0 bases and the J gene lost 1 base, with 8 bases spanning the gap. CDR3 sequence (DNA): TGCGCCAGCAGCCAAGAGTCGTCGGGCACAGATACGCAGTATTTT. Translating gives CASSQESSGTDTQYF.

The chain couples TRBV7-9 to TRBJ2-3, with no clear D. Germline V gene lookup returns CDR1 SEHNR and CDR2 FQNEAQ (reference sequence). The CDR3 runs 13 residues. Trimming stripped 1 base from V and 1 base from J, with 3 bases between. The CDR3 here is CASSLGGTDTQYF. CDR3 nucleotides: TGTGCCAGCAGCTTAGGCGGCACAGATACGCAGTATTTT.

V usage is TRBV6-2 or TRBV6-3 and J usage is TRBJ1-1; 10 bases line up with TRBD1. This CDR3 is built from 15 residues. The V and J ends lost 4 bases and 5 bases, in that order; junction bases with no gene match: 7. Per germline, CDR1 MNHEY and CDR2 SVGEGT. This chain's CDR3 is CASSSRQGAGTEAFF. DNA for the CDR3: TGTGCCAGCAGTTCTCGACAGGGGGCGGGTACTGAAGCTTTCTTT.

The V and J genes are TRBV6-5 and TRBJ2-3; 10 nucleotides match TRBD2. V was pared by 4 bases and J by 1 base, with 5 bases of the junction left unmatched. From germline, CDR1 is MNHEY and CDR2 SVGAGI. This CDR3 spans 16 amino acids. The CDR3 loop is CASSWISGGRTDTQYF. CDR3 sequence (DNA): TGTGCCAGCAGTTGGATTAGCGGGGGGCGCACAGATACGCAGTATTTT.

V gene TRBV3-1 (or the pseudogene TRBV3-2) combines with J gene TRBJ2-3, with TRBD2 matching 9 bases. This CDR3 comprises 18 residues. V shed 1 base, J shed 2 bases, and the junction held 10 bases outside the gene matches. The V gene's germline CDR1 is LGHDT and CDR2 YNNKEL (reference sequence). Here the CDR3 reads CASSQAIEAGGYTDTQYF. CDR3 coding DNA: TGTGCCAGCAGCCAAGCGATCGAAGCGGGGGGCTACACAGATACGCAGTATTTT.

V and J are TRBV5-1 and TRBJ2-7, with TRBD2 matching over 9 bases. The CDR3 is 16 amino acids. The germline V gene has CDR1 SGHRS and CDR2 YFSETQ. V lost 6 bases and J lost 6; bases outside the gene matches: 16. CDR3 bases: TGCGCCAGCATGGGCGGGAGGGCTATCCCCCCCGGCGAGCAGTACTTC. Protein product: CASMGGRAIPPGEQYF.

The chain joins TRBV5-6 to TRBJ2-3, with D uncertain. Trimming stripped 0 bases from V and 1 base from J, with 3 bases between. The CDR3 is made up of 13 amino acids. Germline V CDR1 and CDR2: SGHDT, YYEEEE. Written as DNA, the CDR3 is TGTGCCAGCAGCTTGGGGCGCACAGATACGCAGTATTTT. It translates to CASSLGRTDTQYF. Variable domain in full (rest from reference TRBV5-6 and TRBJ2-3): DAGVTQSPTHLIKTRGQQVTLRCSPKSGHDTVSWYQQALGQGPQFIFQYYEEEERQRGNFPDRFSGHQFPNYSSELNVNALLLGDSALYLCASSLGRTDTQYFGPGTRLTVL.

This clone was seen a single time. The chain joins TRBV9 to TRBJ2-1; 11 nucleotides align to TRBD2. The V gene end was trimmed by 3 bases and the J gene end by 3 bases; junction bases not matched to a gene: 5. CDR3 length: 16 amino acids. Germline V CDR1 and CDR2: SGDLS, YYNGEE. The CDR3 here is CASSARLAGNYNEQFF. Written as DNA, the CDR3 is TGTGCCAGCAGCGCTCGACTAGCGGGGAACTACAATGAGCAGTTCTTC.

In its sample, this clone was seen once. This chain links TRBV18 with TRBJ2-5; D possibly corresponds to TRBD2 (6 bases). This CDR3 is 16 amino acids long. The V gene's germline CDR1 is KGHSH and CDR2 LQKENI. V was shortened by 2 bases and J by 3 bases, with 16 bases between the two germline ends. CDR3 nucleotides: TGTGCCAGCTCACCAGGGGTCCAGGGCGGGAAAGAGACCCAGTACTTC. Translation: CASSPGVQGGKETQYF.

The CDR3 protein is CASRNAGGGTEAFF. For the CDR3, the DNA is TGTGCCAGCAGGAACGCAGGGGGAGGCACTGAAGCTTTCTTT. The rearrangement uses TRBV6-5 and TRBJ1-1; 7 bases line up with TRBD1. V was pared by 6 bases and J by 4 bases, with 8 bases of the junction left unmatched. CDR3 length equals 14 residues. Germline CDR1 and CDR2: MNHEY and SVGAGI.

The sample holds one count of this clone. This sequence joins TRBV19 and TRBJ2-3; a weak D match, TRBD2 (6 bases). CDR1 LNHDA and CDR2 SQIVND come from the germline V gene (reference sequence). The CDR3 covers 16 residues. Trimming cost V 5 bases and J 6 bases, with 21 bases left between them. The CDR3 is CASSPQRATVGDTQYF. The CDR3 DNA sequence: TGTGCCAGTAGTCCTCAGCGGGCCACTGTGGGGGATACGCAGTATTTT.

This clone was seen once. The chain is built from TRBV5-1 and TRBJ2-1; maybe TRBD1 (6 bases). The V end lost 6 bases, the J end lost 0 bases, and 19 bases lay between the germline ends. Germline V gene lookup returns CDR1 SGHRS and CDR2 YFSETQ. The CDR3 loop spans 17 amino acids. In nucleotides, the CDR3 is TGCGCCAGCACCCCTTGGGGGCGGAGAAACTCCTACAATGAGCAGTTCTTC. It encodes CASTPWGRRNSYNEQFF.

The V gene is TRBV7-9, the J gene TRBJ2-5; 10 positions match TRBD2. The CDR3 runs to 17 residues. CDR1 SEHNR and CDR2 FQNEAQ come from the germline V gene (reference sequence). With V trimmed by 0 bases and J by 3 bases, 7 bases remained unmatched. This CDR3 is CASSLATLAGVEETQYF. CDR3 coding DNA: TGTGCCAGCAGCTTAGCGACCCTAGCGGGAGTCGAAGAGACCCAGTACTTC.